This TCR beta chain appears in the sequencing data of a study of cytomegalovirus exposure and HLA in healthy donors. The germline CDR1 and CDR2 sequences are GTSNPN and SVGIG (reference sequence). The V and J ends lost 3 bases and 5 bases, in that order; junction bases with no gene match: 10. The CDR3 is 15 residues long. 13 Jbeta primers and 60 Vbeta primers were used for the PCR. Some clones are missing from TCRdb's copy, which holds only in-frame ones; the method was immunoSEQ multiplex PCR. The data show approximately 140,000 clones, 80% seen once. Healthy bone marrow donors supplied every sample.

The chain carries TRBV30 and TRBJ2-1; 7 positions agree with TRBD1. Sample: PBMCs. The TCR originated in a male donor in good health and CMV-seronegative. The CDR3 sequence: CAWSDGVRGNNEQFF. Written as DNA, the CDR3 is TGTGCCTGGAGCGACGGGGTCAGGGGGAACAATGAGCAGTTCTTC.